This T cell receptor (beta chain) was recorded in a study of cytomegalovirus exposure and HLA in healthy donors. It was with 60 Vbeta and 13 Jbeta primers that the PCR ran. Under the authors' procedure: As a later analysis found, there were tens of millions of unique TCR beta chains, of which roughly 11 million were shared. Only in-frame clones appear in the TCRdb table, and some are missing; sequencing was by immunoSEQ multiplex PCR. The V and J calls and clone size come from that table; D and trimming were worked out from the DNA. Altogether roughly 86,000 clones are present, roughly 63% being singletons, with the ten largest covering roughly 21%. This sequence was found in a woman aged 45-65 years in good health and CMV-seropositive. Sequencing was performed on PBMCs.

For the CDR3, the DNA is TGCGCCAGCAGCCAGGAGTTGTCTCAGAATAACTATGGCTACACCTTC. Translating it yields CASSQELSQNNYGYTF. V and J are TRBV4-3 and TRBJ1-2; D is unclear. V shed 3 bases and J shed 1 base, with 15 bases lying between them. The length of the CDR3 is 16 residues. Germline assignment: CDR1 LGHNA and CDR2 YSLEER.